This entry lists 25 T cell receptor beta chains sequenced from one sample in a study of blood T cell repertoires in COVID-19. Sequencing used immunoSEQ multiplex PCR; TCRdb keeps in-frame clones, though not all of them. This sample has fewer than 45,000 clones, with less than 80% found just once. The material sequenced was peripheral blood. These receptors all stem from a man between 65 and 80 years old with COVID-19, enrolled during active disease.

By proportion, this clone is medium-sized. V usage is TRBV6-2 or TRBV6-3 and J usage is TRBJ2-7, with 8 bases that match TRBD1. This CDR3 has 17 residues. After removal of 5 bases from V and 0 bases from J, the junction contained 12 bases not matched to a gene. CDR1 and CDR2 (germline): MNHEY, SVGEGT. DNA for the CDR3: TGTGCCAGCAGTCCACTCTTAGGGGACAGGTCCTCCTACGAGCAGTACTTC. Its translation is CASSPLLGDRSSYEQYF.

This sequence joins TRBV7-9 and TRBJ2-1; TRBD2 matches 10 bases. CDR3 length: 14 amino acids. Germline V gene lookup returns CDR1 SEHNR and CDR2 FQNEAQ (reference sequence). Unmatched junction bases numbered 7, after V lost 5 bases and J lost 9 bases. CDR3 DNA sequence: TGTGCCAGCAGCCGTAGCGGGAGGCACGGTGAGCAGTTCTTC. It yields the protein CASSRSGRHGEQFF.

The chain links TRBV13 to TRBJ2-2; 7 nucleotides match TRBD1. The germline V gene has CDR1 PRHDT and CDR2 FYEKMQ (reference sequence). After removal of 5 bases from V and 0 bases from J, the junction contained 6 bases not matched to a gene. There are 16 residues in the CDR3. The CDR3 sequence is CASSRQGFTNTGELFF. CDR3 nucleotides: TGTGCCAGCAGCCGACAGGGATTCACGAACACCGGGGAGCTGTTTTTT.

The V call is TRBV9, the J call TRBJ1-6, with D possibly being TRBD1 (6 bases). Germline lookup yields CDR1 SGDLS and CDR2 YYNGEE. The CDR3 runs to 17 residues. V was trimmed by 3 bases and J by 0 bases, leaving 13 bases between them. CDR3 residues: CASSDHRASSYNSPLHF. The CDR3 DNA follows: TGTGCCAGCAGCGACCACAGGGCTAGCTCCTATAATTCACCCCTCCACTTT. The full variable domain, in which reference TRBV9 and TRBJ1-6 provide the parts outside the CDR3, is DSGVTQTPKHLITATGQRVTLRCSPRSGDLSVYWYQQSLDQGLQFLIQYYNGEERAKGNILERFSAQQFPDLHSELNLSSLELGDSALYFCASSDHRASSYNSPLHFGNGTRLTVT.

The V and J genes are TRBV7-9 and TRBJ2-7; D remains unclear. Germline lookup yields CDR1 SEHNR and CDR2 FQNEAQ (reference sequence). The germline V and J ends were trimmed by 1 base and 1 base, with 8 bases remaining between them. This CDR3 region has 14 residues. This CDR3 is CASSLGPGSYEQYF. The CDR3 nucleotides read TGTGCCAGCAGCTTAGGGCCCGGGTCCTACGAGCAGTACTTC.

This clone was seen just once. The chain joins TRBV11-2 to TRBJ1-5; D perhaps matches TRBD1 (5 bases). The V gene's germline CDR1 is SGHAT and CDR2 FQNNGV. Trimming took off 0 bases at V and 7 bases at J, with 10 bases between the two ends. The CDR3 length is 14 residues. The CDR3 region is CASSLDGQGQPQHF. The CDR3 nucleotides read TGTGCCAGCAGCTTAGATGGGCAGGGCCAGCCCCAGCATTTT.

The CDR3: CASSPPASGSYEQFF. CDR3 sequence (DNA): TGTGCCAGCAGTCCCCCGGCTAGCGGGAGTTATGAGCAGTTCTTC. The rearrangement uses TRBV5-4 and TRBJ2-1, with 10 bases aligning to TRBD2. J was trimmed by 8 bases and V by 5 bases; bases with no gene match: 10. The CDR3 covers 15 residues. Germline lookup yields CDR1 SGHNT and CDR2 YYREEE (reference sequence).

The chain carries TRBV6-5 and TRBJ2-5; TRBD1 matches at 8 bases. The V and J ends lost 6 bases and 5 bases, in that order; junction bases with no gene match: 11. CDR1 and CDR2 from the germline V gene are MNHEY and SVGAGI. CDR3 length equals 15 residues. Here the CDR3 DNA reads TGTGCCAGCAGGTCTGAACAGGGGGAAGGGGAGACCCAGTACTTC. It translates to CASRSEQGEGETQYF.

The chain links TRBV2 to TRBJ2-7; D is uncertain. CDR3 length: 16 amino acids. Germline CDR1 SNHLY, CDR2 FYNNEI. V lost 8 bases, J lost 3 bases, and 23 bases lay in between. The CDR3 region is CASQMTRSTTNYEQYF. The CDR3 DNA reads TGTGCCAGCCAAATGACCAGGTCAACCACAAACTACGAGCAGTACTTC.

This chain links TRBV11-2 with TRBJ2-2, with D tentatively TRBD2 (5 bases). Trimming removed 5 bases at V and 1 base at J, with 23 bases between. Germline-derived CDR1 and CDR2 are SGHAT and FQNNGV. The CDR3 is made up of 19 amino acids. The CDR3 coding sequence is TGTGCCAGCAGCCCAATATGGACGACTCGGGGTTTGAACACCGGGGAGCTGTTTTTT. Protein: CASSPIWTTRGLNTGELFF.

This rearrangement joins TRBV14 to TRBJ1-1; D is uncertain. The CDR3 has 13 amino acids. Trimming stripped 0 bases from V and 11 bases from J, with 13 bases between. Germline loops: CDR1 SGHDN, CDR2 FVKESK. Here the CDR3 reads CASSQEEPDGAFF. The DNA of the CDR3 is TGTGCCAGCAGCCAAGAAGAGCCAGACGGGGCTTTCTTT.

V and J are TRBV30 and TRBJ1-5; D uncertain. CDR1 GTSNPN and CDR2 SVGIG come from the germline V gene (reference sequence). Trimming left V 1 base short and J 3 bases short, with 13 bases between. CDR3 length: 15 amino acids. CDR3 residues: CAWSAVGRNNQPQHF. The CDR3 region has the DNA TGTGCCTGGAGTGCTGTGGGCAGGAACAATCAGCCCCAGCATTTT.

This chain connects TRBV12-3 or TRBV12-4 to TRBJ1-2, with 10 bases matching TRBD1. The CDR3 has 13 amino acids. Trimming took 4 bases from V and 7 from J; bases not matched to a gene: 3. The CDR3 coding sequence is TGTGCCAGCAGTTGGGGACAGGGGACTGGCTACACCTTC. Translating it yields CASSWGQGTGYTF.

This rearrangement joins TRBV5-1 to TRBJ1-5; D is undetermined. This CDR3 region has 14 residues. Germline values: CDR1 SGHRS, CDR2 YFSETQ. V gave up 4 bases and J gave up 4 bases, with 12 bases separating them. The CDR3 DNA reads as TGCGCCAGCAGCCCGGGCAGCGGGAATCAGCCCCAGCATTTT. Translating it yields CASSPGSGNQPQHF.

This clone was counted a few times. V usage is TRBV5-5 and J usage is TRBJ2-7, with TRBD1 matching 7 bases. This CDR3 comprises 15 residues. Germline V gene sequence: CDR1 SGHKS, CDR2 YYEKEE (reference sequence). V trimming: 4 bases; J trimming: 3 bases; junction bases outside the gene matches: 10. The CDR3: CASSLGQLTLYEQYF. The CDR3 coding sequence is TGTGCCAGCAGCCTGGGACAGCTTACCCTCTACGAGCAGTACTTC.

V is TRBV11-2 and J is TRBJ2-1, with 13 nucleotides matching TRBD2. The CDR3 covers 16 residues. The trim removed 1 base at V and 8 bases at J, leaving 5 bases unmatched. Germline V gene data show CDR1 as SGHAT and CDR2 as FQNNGV. The CDR3 coding sequence is TGTGCCAGCAGCTTAGGACCACTAGCGGGAGGGTATGAGCAGTTCTTC. This gives the protein CASSLGPLAGGYEQFF.

In this sample, this clone turned up a few times. The chain combines TRBV18 with TRBJ2-7; 9 bases map to TRBD1. This CDR3 is 13 amino acids long. Looked up from germline, CDR1 is KGHSH and CDR2 is LQKENI. J gave up 5 bases and V 10 bases, and 9 bases lay outside the gene matches. The chain's CDR3 is CAIRPGQGHEQYF. The CDR3 bases are TGTGCCATAAGGCCGGGACAGGGTCACGAGCAGTACTTC.

The chain recombines TRBV5-1 with TRBJ1-1; maybe TRBD1 (5 bases). Per the germline V gene, CDR1 is SGHRS and CDR2 is YFSETQ. The V and J ends lost 4 bases and 4 bases respectively, with 20 bases between them. The CDR3 loop spans 16 amino acids. The CDR3 loop is CASSPFGGGPSTEAFF. DNA of the CDR3: TGCGCCAGCAGCCCTTTTGGGGGGGGACCGAGCACTGAAGCTTTCTTT.

J is TRBJ1-2 and V is TRBV30; D is unresolved. This CDR3 region has 13 residues. V lost 2 bases to trimming and J lost 0 bases, with 7 bases between them. Per the germline V gene, CDR1 is GTSNPN and CDR2 is SVGIG (reference sequence). The CDR3 bases are TGTGCCTGGAGTTCGCAGGCTAACTATGGCTACACCTTC. Protein sequence: CAWSSQANYGYTF.

J is TRBJ2-4 and V is TRBV28; D perhaps matches TRBD1 (6 bases). Trimming removed 5 bases from V and 0 bases from J, with 17 bases in between. The CDR3 is 17 amino acids. Germline V gene lookup returns CDR1 MDHEN and CDR2 SYDVKM. The CDR3 protein is CASSPTTGLGAKNIQYF. Written as DNA, the CDR3 is TGTGCCAGCAGTCCTACAACAGGGTTGGGAGCCAAAAACATTCAGTACTTC. The full variable domain, completed using reference TRBV28 and TRBJ2-4, is DVKVTQSSRYLVKRTGEKVFLECVQDMDHENMFWYRQDPGLGLRLIYFSYDVKMKEKGDIPEGYSVSREKKERFSLILESASTNQTSMYLCASSPTTGLGAKNIQYFGAGTRLSVL.

This clone came up a few times. The chain combines TRBV28 with TRBJ1-1; 10 bases are a match to TRBD1. CDR1 and CDR2 from the germline V gene are MDHEN and SYDVKM. V lost 7 bases and J lost 0; bases outside the gene matches: 2. CDR3 length: 14 residues. The CDR3, as DNA: TGTGCCAGCACCGACAGGGGGCTGAACACTGAAGCTTTCTTT. This gives the protein CASTDRGLNTEAFF.

This sequence joins TRBV6-4 and TRBJ1-1; D is unresolved. Germline-derived CDR1 and CDR2 are MRHNA and SNTAGT. V was cut by 1 base and J by 0 bases, with 12 bases left in between. The CDR3 spans 16 residues. CDR3 loop: CASSDYGGGMNTEAFF. The CDR3 DNA is TGTGCCAGCAGTGACTACGGCGGCGGCATGAACACTGAAGCTTTCTTT.

The CDR3 DNA sequence: TGTGCCAGCAGCGTCGCAGGTACCGGGGAGCTGTTTTTT. Its translation: CASSVAGTGELFF. This rearrangement joins TRBV9 to TRBJ2-2; D is uncertain. Germline values: CDR1 SGDLS, CDR2 YYNGEE. This CDR3 is 13 amino acids long. V was shortened by 2 bases and J by 5 bases, with 7 bases between the two germline ends.

The rearrangement links TRBV19 to TRBJ1-4; D is perhaps TRBD1 (5 bases). V lost 4 bases to trimming and J lost 5 bases, with 14 bases between them. Per germline, CDR1 LNHDA and CDR2 SQIVND (reference sequence). This CDR3 spans 15 amino acids. The CDR3 is CASSTLNRQNEKLFF. In nucleotides, the CDR3 is TGTGCCAGTAGTACCCTGAACAGGCAGAATGAAAAACTGTTTTTT.

J is TRBJ1-2 and V is TRBV29-1; no firm D call. The V gene lost 2 bases and the J gene lost 6 bases, with 10 bases spanning the gap. The germline V gene encodes CDR1 SQVTM and CDR2 ANQGSEA. This CDR3 comprises 12 residues. The CDR3: CSVESGRNGYTF. CDR3 sequence (DNA): TGCAGCGTTGAATCAGGTCGGAATGGCTACACCTTC.